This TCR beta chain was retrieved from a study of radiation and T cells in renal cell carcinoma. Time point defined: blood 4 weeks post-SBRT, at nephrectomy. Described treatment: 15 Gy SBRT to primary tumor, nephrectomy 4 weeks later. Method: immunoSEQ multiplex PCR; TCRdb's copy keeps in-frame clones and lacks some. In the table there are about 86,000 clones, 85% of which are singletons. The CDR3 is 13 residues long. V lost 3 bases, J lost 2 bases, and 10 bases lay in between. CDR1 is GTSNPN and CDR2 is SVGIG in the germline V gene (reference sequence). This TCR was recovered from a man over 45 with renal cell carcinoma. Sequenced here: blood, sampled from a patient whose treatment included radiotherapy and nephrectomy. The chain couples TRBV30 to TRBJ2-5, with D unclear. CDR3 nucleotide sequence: TGTGCCTGGAGGTTGAGATCTCAAGAGACCCAGTACTTC. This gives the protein CAWRLRSQETQYF.